This entry lists 28 T cell receptor beta chains sequenced from one sample in a study of blood T cells in healthy people across ages. The second PCR ran about 6 to 12 cycles with a sample-barcoded 5' primer and J-beta primers. In TCRdb, the 5' RACE reads were re-called with MiXCR into one record per CDR3 protein. This repertoire shows 800,000 to 950,000 distinct CDR3 sequences, 29% found once; its top ten account for around 9.6%. The sample was also linked to a second study, of T cells of mothers and their children.

Sequencing used blood. Source of these receptors: a woman aged 40-49 years in good health.

This clonotype was seen once. The V call is TRBV6-5, the J call TRBJ1-3, with 7 bases aligning to TRBD1. The V gene's germline CDR1 is MNHEY and CDR2 SVGAGI. The trim removed 3 bases at V and 0 bases at J, leaving 5 bases unmatched. The CDR3 has 16 residues. The CDR3 here is CASSYTAGGSGNTIYF. Here the CDR3 DNA reads TGTGCCAGCAGTTATACCGCAGGGGGCTCTGGAAACACCATATATTTT.

The V call is TRBV18, the J call TRBJ2-5; tentatively, D is TRBD2 (5 bases). The CDR3 totals 12 residues. V dropped 3 bases and J dropped 11 bases, with 13 bases sitting between them. CDR1 is KGHSH and CDR2 is LQKENI in the germline V gene. The CDR3 sequence: CASSPEPTGQYF. In nucleotides, the CDR3 is TGTGCCAGCTCACCCGAGCCCACGGGGCAGTACTTC. The whole variable domain, remainder taken from reference TRBV18 and TRBJ2-5, is NAGVMQNPRHLVRRRGQEARLRCSPMKGHSHVYWYRQLPEEGLKFMVYLQKENIIDESGMPKERFSAEFPKEGPSILRIQQVVRGDSAAYFCASSPEPTGQYFGPGTRLLVL.

The CDR3 DNA follows: TGTGCCATCAGTGAGGTTTCGGCAGATACGCAGTATTTT. This encodes CAISEVSADTQYF. The chain joins TRBV10-3 to TRBJ2-3; D remains ambiguous. Trimming shortened V by 2 bases and J by 4 bases, and 7 bases separated the two germline ends. The CDR3 length is 13 residues. Germline CDR1 reads ENHRY; CDR2 reads SYGVKD.

The J gene is TRBJ2-1, the V gene TRBV28, with D unresolved. This CDR3 comprises 14 residues. Deletions cut 2 bases from V and 6 bases from J, with 11 bases between. Germline CDR1 reads MDHEN; CDR2 reads SYDVKM. CDR3 DNA: TGTGCCAGCAGTTTACGTGGCTCGTTCAATGAGCAGTTCTTC. Its protein is CASSLRGSFNEQFF.

With respect to this clonotype: Germline is not matched at one junction end, which may reflect a read error. The chain joins TRBV7-8 to TRBJ2-3; tentative D call: TRBD2 (6 bases). Germline CDR1 and CDR2: SGHVS and FQNEAQ. CDR3 length equals 15 residues. CDR3 region: CASSISGTSIDTQYF. The CDR3 bases are TGTGCCAGCAGCATCAGCGGAACTAGCATAGATACGCAGTATTTT.

This clonotype was counted ten times or more. The gene calls are TRBV24-1 and TRBJ2-5; 7 bases fit TRBD1. There are 17 residues in the CDR3. After removal of 1 base from V and 6 bases from J, the junction contained 13 bases not matched to a gene. Germline CDR1 reads KGHDR; CDR2 reads SFDVKD. Written as DNA, the CDR3 is TGTGCCACCAGTGATTTCTCGGTGGAGACAGGGCAACAGACCCAGTACTTC. Protein sequence: CATSDFSVETGQQTQYF.

V usage is TRBV5-6 and J usage is TRBJ2-7; the match to TRBD1 covers 7 bases. The CDR3 has 15 amino acids. Germline V gene lookup returns CDR1 SGHDT and CDR2 YYEEEE. V lost 0 bases, J lost 5 bases, and 8 bases stayed unmatched. CDR3: CASSLEGDSRNEQYF. The CDR3 bases are TGTGCCAGCAGCTTGGAAGGGGACAGCCGTAACGAGCAGTACTTC.

Many counts were recorded for this clonotype. The chain joins TRBV6-5 to TRBJ1-1, with a tentative D call TRBD1 (6 bases). Germline V gene sequence: CDR1 MNHEY, CDR2 SVGAGI. The CDR3 extends over 14 amino acids. Between the trimmed V and J ends, which lost 5 bases and 6 bases, there was a span of 16 bases. As DNA, the CDR3 is TGTGCCAGCAGTCACCCCAGGGGCAGGGCTGAAGCTTTCTTT. This sequence encodes CASSHPRGRAEAFF.

This clonotype was detected many times. This chain connects TRBV12-3 or TRBV12-4 to TRBJ2-7; D uncertain. The CDR3 extends over 11 amino acids. Trimming took off 6 bases at V and 5 bases at J, with 8 bases between the two ends. The CDR3 here is CASRQGNEQYF. CDR3 nucleotides: TGTGCCAGCAGGCAAGGGAACGAGCAGTACTTC.

V is TRBV6-6 and J is TRBJ2-1; 10 bases are shared with TRBD1. The CDR3 covers 16 residues. V shed 2 bases and J 5 bases; nucleotides not matched to a gene: 6. Per the germline V gene, CDR1 is MNHNY and CDR2 is SVGAGI (reference sequence). CDR3: CASSYDWTGGDNEQFF. The CDR3 DNA reads as TGTGCCAGCAGTTACGATTGGACAGGGGGGGACAATGAGCAGTTCTTC.

This clonotype was counted at least ten times. As DNA, the CDR3 is TGTGCCAGCAGTTACTCCGCTGAAAGGGTGAACACTGAAGCTTTCTTT. This encodes CASSYSAERVNTEAFF. The gene calls are TRBV6-2 or TRBV6-3 and TRBJ1-1; no clear D. The length of the CDR3 is 16 residues. The germline V and J ends were trimmed by 0 bases and 0 bases, with 11 bases remaining between them. CDR1 is MNHEY, CDR2 SVGEGT, per germline.

This chain uses TRBV5-1 with TRBJ2-3; the D gene is possibly TRBD2 (5 bases). Trimming shortened V by 4 bases and J by 4 bases, and 13 bases separated the two germline ends. Looked up from germline, CDR1 is SGHRS and CDR2 is YFSETQ. The CDR3 runs 14 residues. As DNA, the CDR3 is TGCGCCAGCAGCGAAGAACTAGACCCAGATACGCAGTATTTT. This encodes CASSEELDPDTQYF. Full variable domain (rest looked up from reference TRBV5-1 and TRBJ2-3): KAGVTQTPRYLIKTRGQQVTLSCSPISGHRSVSWYQQTPGQGLQFLFEYFSETQRNKGNFPGRFSGRQFSNSRSEMNVSTLELGDSALYLCASSEELDPDTQYFGPGTRLTVL.

Many counts were recorded for this clonotype. V usage is TRBV12-3 or TRBV12-4 and J usage is TRBJ2-7; D not resolved. The V and J ends lost 8 bases and 1 base respectively, with 12 bases between them. The CDR3 is made up of 13 amino acids. The CDR3 loop is CASGSRSSYEQYF. The CDR3 nucleotides read TGTGCCAGCGGGTCGAGATCTTCCTACGAGCAGTACTTC.

With regard to this clonotype: A much larger clonotype is one base distant, so this may be a read error. Written as DNA, the CDR3 is TGTGCCAGCAGCTTTAGCGGGACCAATCGGCCCCAGCATTTT. It is translated as CASSFSGTNRPQHF. V and J are TRBV7-2 and TRBJ1-5, with TRBD1 as a possible D gene (5 bases). Germline CDR1 reads SGHTA; CDR2 reads FQGNSA. CDR3 size: 14 residues.

This clonotype was detected ten times or more. The chain uses TRBV6-1 and TRBJ2-3; the match to TRBD2 covers 9 bases. V shed 5 bases and J 2 bases; nucleotides not matched to a gene: 11. CDR1 and CDR2 (germline): MNHNS, SASEGT. The CDR3 extends over 17 amino acids. CDR3 amino acids: CASSQPRSGGHTDTQYF. For the CDR3, the DNA is TGTGCCAGCAGTCAACCCCGAAGCGGGGGGCACACAGATACGCAGTATTTT.

There are many counts of this clonotype. The J gene is TRBJ2-5, the V gene TRBV12-3 or TRBV12-4; D might be TRBD1 (5 bases). CDR3 size: 14 residues. The V end was cut by 6 bases, the J end by 2 bases, with 13 bases between. The CDR3 sequence: CASRKRGQQETQYF. For the CDR3, the DNA is TGTGCCAGCAGAAAAAGGGGTCAGCAAGAGACCCAGTACTTC.

J is TRBJ2-1 and V is TRBV6-2 or TRBV6-3; D unclear. The CDR3 is 13 residues long. Per the germline V gene, CDR1 is MNHEY and CDR2 is SVGEGT. The V end lost 5 bases, the J end lost 5 bases, and 10 bases lay between the germline ends. The CDR3 is CASSPDVNNEQFF. As DNA, the CDR3 is TGTGCCAGCAGTCCCGACGTTAACAATGAGCAGTTCTTC.

The chain recombines TRBV7-3 with TRBJ2-7, with 7 bases fitting TRBD2. CDR3 length: 14 amino acids. CDR1 and CDR2 from the germline V gene are SGHTA and FQGTGA. The V gene end was trimmed by 5 bases and the J gene end by 1 base; junction bases not matched to a gene: 5. The CDR3 DNA sequence: TGTGCCAGCAGCCCGGGAGGTATGTCCTACGAGCAGTACTTC. Amino acids: CASSPGGMSYEQYF. Full variable domain (outside the CDR3, taken from reference TRBV7-3 and TRBJ2-7): GAGVSQTPSNKVTEKGKYVELRCDPISGHTALYWYRQSLGQGPEFLIYFQGTGAADDSGLPNDRFFAVRPEGSVSTLKIQRTERGDSAVYLCASSPGGMSYEQYFGPGTRLTVT.

The J gene is TRBJ1-1, the V gene TRBV3-1; 8 positions match TRBD1. CDR1 is LGHDT, CDR2 YNNKEL, per germline (reference sequence). The CDR3 runs 16 residues. V shed 3 bases, J shed 1 base, and the junction held 7 bases outside the gene matches. Here the CDR3 DNA reads TGTGCCAGCAGCCACCCTAGAGGGACAGGGAACACTGAAGCTTTCTTT. Translating it yields CASSHPRGTGNTEAFF.

This clonotype has more than one count but fewer than ten. The rearrangement uses TRBV12-3 or TRBV12-4 and TRBJ1-2; 9 bases map to TRBD1. The CDR3 extends over 15 amino acids. Germline trimming cut 1 base from V and 8 bases from J; bases unmatched to any gene: 8. This CDR3 is CASSLGVDRGVGYTF. Written as DNA, the CDR3 is TGTGCCAGCAGTTTAGGCGTGGACAGGGGTGTCGGCTACACCTTC.

This clonotype was seen once. Being one base from a much bigger clone, this may be a read error. The chain couples TRBV2 to TRBJ2-2; no clear D. Germline CDR1 reads SNHLY; CDR2 reads FYNNEI. The CDR3 spans 14 residues. In DNA, the CDR3 is TGTGTCAGCAGCACAGTCGTTAACACCGGGGAGCTGTTTTTT. This translates into CVSSTVVNTGELFF.

With respect to this clonotype: Being one base from a much bigger clone, this may be a read error. This CDR3 reads CAGSLERNYGYTF. The DNA of the CDR3 is TGTGCCGGCAGCTTGGAAAGGAACTATGGCTACACCTTC. V and J are TRBV7-2 and TRBJ1-2; D remains unclear. CDR1 is SGHTA and CDR2 is FQGNSA in the germline V gene. The length of the CDR3 is 13 residues.

The chain carries TRBV28 and TRBJ1-3; 7 nucleotides match TRBD1. The junction had 9 bases not matched to a gene; V was cut back by 7 bases and J by 0 bases. Germline CDR1 MDHEN, CDR2 SYDVKM. CDR3 length: 16 amino acids. For the CDR3, the DNA is TGTGCCAGCACCTTGCAGGGGGATTACTCTGGAAACACCATATATTTT. It specifies CASTLQGDYSGNTIYF.

This clonotype was found a few times. The CDR3 protein is CAGTSGGPYEQYF. CDR3 DNA sequence: TGTGCCGGAACTAGCGGGGGGCCCTACGAGCAGTACTTC. The chain joins TRBV2 to TRBJ2-7; 12 bases are shared with TRBD2. The V and J ends lost 11 bases and 2 bases, in that order; junction bases with no gene match: 4. The V gene's germline CDR1 is SNHLY and CDR2 FYNNEI. The CDR3 length is 13 residues.

This clonotype occurred many times. The gene calls are TRBV7-3 and TRBJ1-2; D not resolved. Germline CDR1 reads SGHTA; CDR2 reads FQGTGA. The CDR3 sequence is 13 residues long. With 4 bases removed from V and 5 bases from J, the gap between germline ends came to 11 bases. The CDR3 spells CASSSTPGYGYTF. The CDR3 DNA sequence: TGTGCCAGCAGCTCCACGCCAGGATATGGCTACACCTTC.

Ten or more counts support this clonotype. The V gene is TRBV20-1, the J gene TRBJ2-7; 7 bases fit TRBD1. V shed 5 bases, J shed 4 bases, and the junction held 8 bases outside the gene matches. In germline, CDR1 is DFQATT, CDR2 SNEGSKA (reference sequence). The CDR3 runs to 13 residues. The CDR3 region is CSAPSTGSYEQYF. In DNA form, the CDR3 reads TGCAGTGCTCCCTCGACAGGGTCGTACGAGCAGTACTTC.

This clonotype was recorded at least ten times. This chain uses TRBV5-1 with TRBJ1-6; D perhaps matches TRBD1 (6 bases). CDR1 and CDR2 (germline): SGHRS, YFSETQ. The V end lost 0 bases, the J end lost 8 bases, and 12 bases lay between the germline ends. This CDR3 is built from 15 residues. This CDR3 reads CASSLAGGLYSPLHF. CDR3 DNA sequence: TGCGCCAGCAGCTTGGCTGGGGGGCTCTATTCACCCCTCCACTTT.

Many counts were recorded for this clonotype. V gene TRBV28 combines with J gene TRBJ1-1, with 10 nucleotides matching TRBD1. CDR3 length equals 15 residues. V trimming: 1 base; J trimming: 5 bases; junction bases outside the gene matches: 4. Germline V CDR1 and CDR2: MDHEN, SYDVKM. The CDR3 protein is CASSLSGTGVTEAFF. CDR3 DNA sequence: TGTGCCAGCAGTTTATCCGGGACAGGGGTTACTGAAGCTTTCTTT.